The 22 T cell receptor beta chains in this list originate from one sample, sequenced in a study of cytomegalovirus exposure and HLA in healthy donors. The primer mix had 60 Vbeta and 13 Jbeta primers. Sequenced by immunoSEQ multiplex PCR; TCRdb stores in-frame clones only, minus some. This table has roughly 130,000 clones, roughly 74% appearing once. Material for sequencing was PBMCs. These receptors all come from a woman between 45 and 60 years old in good health and CMV-seropositive.

The V call is TRBV11-3, the J call TRBJ2-7; 8 nucleotides align to TRBD2. V gave up 3 bases and J gave up 3 bases; unmatched junction bases: 4. CDR1 and CDR2 (germline): SGHNT, YENEEA. This CDR3 spans 14 amino acids. This CDR3 reads CASSFGGGHYEQYF. CDR3 in DNA: TGTGCCAGCAGCTTTGGCGGGGGGCACTACGAGCAGTACTTC.

This clone has a handful of counts. The chain couples TRBV5-6 to TRBJ1-3; D gene uncertain. The CDR3 contains 15 residues. Deletions cut 4 bases from V and 4 bases from J, with 15 bases between. Germline V CDR1 and CDR2: SGHDT, YYEEEE. CDR3 amino acids: CASSPLLGSGNTIYF. CDR3 in DNA: TGTGCCAGCAGCCCTCTCCTAGGGAGCGGAAACACCATATATTTT.

This chain uses TRBV4-1 with TRBJ1-5, with D tentatively TRBD1 (5 bases). The germline V gene encodes CDR1 MGHRA and CDR2 YSYEKL. The V gene lost 1 base and the J gene lost 2 bases, with 9 bases spanning the gap. The CDR3 contains 15 residues. The CDR3 loop is CASSQVARGNQPQHF. CDR3 DNA: TGCGCCAGCAGCCAAGTGGCCAGGGGCAATCAGCCCCAGCATTTT.

V is TRBV6-4 and J is TRBJ2-6; 9 bases are a match to TRBD1. Germline CDR1 and CDR2: MRHNA and SNTAGT. V was clipped by 6 bases and J by 0 bases; unmatched bases: 6. The CDR3 sequence is 17 residues long. CDR3 coding DNA: TGTGCCAGCAGATCGACAGGGGGGGGCTCTGGGGCCAACGTCCTGACTTTC. This translates into CASRSTGGGSGANVLTF.

This clone is a singleton in its sample. The gene calls are TRBV19 and TRBJ2-5; a possible D gene is TRBD1 (7 bases). Trimming took 2 bases from V and 2 from J, leaving 27 bases between them. This CDR3 comprises 20 residues. Germline-derived CDR1 and CDR2 are LNHDA and SQIVND (reference sequence). The CDR3 nucleotides are TGTGCCAGTAGTATAACAGGGGAGAGGAGTAGCGGAGACTTACAAGAGACCCAGTACTTC. Amino acid sequence: CASSITGERSSGDLQETQYF.

This clone was counted a few times. This chain uses TRBV5-1 with TRBJ2-6; TRBD1 matches at 8 bases. The germline CDR1 and CDR2 sequences are SGHRS and YFSETQ. The CDR3 totals 17 residues. The V and J ends lost 4 bases and 1 base, in that order; junction bases with no gene match: 7. Here the CDR3 reads CASSHGTGASGANVLTF. CDR3 in DNA: TGCGCCAGCAGCCATGGGACAGGAGCGTCTGGGGCCAACGTCCTGACTTTC.

J is TRBJ2-5 and V is TRBV6-1, with D possibly being TRBD2 (6 bases). Matching the DNA end better, TRBJ2-7 makes the J call doubtful. The CDR3 is made up of 13 amino acids. CDR1 MNHNS and CDR2 SASEGT come from the germline V gene. In DNA form, the CDR3 reads TGTGCCAGTGGGACTGGGAGCTCCTACGAGCAGTACTTC. This translates into CASGTGSSYEQYF.

The chain has TRBV27 and TRBJ1-2, with 8 bases that match TRBD1. Germline V gene sequence: CDR1 MNHEY, CDR2 SMNVEV (reference sequence). The CDR3 is made up of 13 amino acids. V was pared by 7 bases and J by 6 bases, with 7 bases of the junction left unmatched. CDR3 sequence (DNA): TGTGCCAGCAAATTCGACAGGGGCCATGGCTACACCTTC. Its protein is CASKFDRGHGYTF.

The chain couples TRBV6-8 to TRBJ2-5, with a weak D call TRBD1 (6 bases). The end of the DNA is better explained by TRBJ2-7, so the J call may be wrong. The germline V gene encodes CDR1 MNHGY and CDR2 SAAAGT. The CDR3 extends over 13 amino acids. The CDR3 DNA follows: TGTGCCTGTGAGGGGGACGCCTCCTACGAGCAGTACTTC. This sequence encodes CACEGDASYEQYF.

In this sample, this clone turned up a few times. V is TRBV5-5 and J is TRBJ1-6, with D hard to call. Trimming shortened V by 4 bases and J by 5 bases, and 10 bases separated the two germline ends. Germline CDR1 is SGHKS and CDR2 is YYEKEE (reference sequence). CDR3 length: 14 residues. The CDR3 here is CASSRTDNNSPLHF. The CDR3 bases are TGTGCCAGCAGCCGGACTGACAATAATTCACCCCTCCACTTT.

There are many counts of this clone. In DNA form, the CDR3 reads TGTGCCAGCAGTCTACAGGGGATGGGAAACACCATATATTTT. Protein sequence: CASSLQGMGNTIYF. This chain joins TRBV5-8 and TRBJ1-3; 7 bases map to TRBD1. The trim removed 5 bases at V and 4 bases at J, leaving 6 bases unmatched. The length of the CDR3 is 14 residues. Germline V gene lookup returns CDR1 SGHTS and CDR2 YDEGEE.

This chain links TRBV14 with TRBJ2-5; 16 bases agree with TRBD2. The junction had 4 bases not matched to a gene; V was cut back by 5 bases and J by 7 bases. The length of the CDR3 is 15 residues. Germline lookup yields CDR1 SGHDN and CDR2 FVKESK. Written as DNA, the CDR3 is TGTGCCAGCAGCAAGGGACTAGCGGGGGGGGCGACCCAGTACTTC. Amino acids: CASSKGLAGGATQYF.

The rearrangement joins TRBV6-5 to TRBJ1-2; weak D call: TRBD1 (6 bases). This CDR3 comprises 13 residues. Germline V gene sequence: CDR1 MNHEY, CDR2 SVGAGI. Between the trimmed V and J ends, which lost 4 bases and 8 bases, there was a span of 14 bases. The CDR3 region is CASSSQGGGGYTF. CDR3 DNA sequence: TGTGCCAGCAGTTCCCAAGGGGGTGGCGGCTACACCTTC.

The table lists this clone with a count of one. This chain uses TRBV7-9 with TRBJ1-6; possibly TRBD1 for D (5 bases). With 5 bases removed from V and 14 bases from J, the gap between germline ends came to 13 bases. CDR3 length: 12 residues. Germline lookup yields CDR1 SEHNR and CDR2 FQNEAQ (reference sequence). The CDR3 nucleotides read TGTGCCAGCAGCCCCCCCGGGGGAGCCCTCCACTTT. Translated: CASSPPGGALHF.

The rearrangement uses TRBV10-1 and TRBJ2-1, with 7 nucleotides matching TRBD2. The CDR3 runs 14 residues. Trimming at V came to 0 bases and at J to 8 bases, leaving 4 bases not matched to a gene. CDR1 is WNHNN, CDR2 SYGVQD, per germline (reference sequence). CDR3 in DNA: TGCGCCAGCAGTGAGTCGGGAGGGGTGGATGAGCAGTTCTTC. It codes for CASSESGGVDEQFF.

The chain has TRBV4-1 and TRBJ2-3; 12 bases are a match to TRBD2. The CDR3 consists of 16 residues. V shed 2 bases, J shed 4 bases, and the junction held 4 bases outside the gene matches. The germline CDR1 and CDR2 sequences are MGHRA and YSYEKL. This CDR3 is CASSQSSGGASDTQYF. The CDR3 DNA reads as TGCGCCAGCAGCCAATCTAGCGGGGGGGCCTCAGATACGCAGTATTTT.

This clone was seen only once. CDR3 bases: TGTGCCTGGAGCATTGAGGTTCGGGTTAATGAAAAACTGTTTTTT. It codes for CAWSIEVRVNEKLFF. This rearrangement joins TRBV30 to TRBJ1-4, with D hard to call. Deletions cut 3 bases from V and 4 bases from J, with 15 bases between. Germline V CDR1 and CDR2: GTSNPN, SVGIG (reference sequence). The CDR3 runs 15 residues.

This chain joins TRBV2 and TRBJ1-2; tentative D call: TRBD1 (6 bases). Germline lookup yields CDR1 SNHLY and CDR2 FYNNEI. CDR3 length: 16 amino acids. V dropped 4 bases and J dropped 3 bases, with 18 bases sitting between them. The CDR3 DNA reads TGTGCCAGCAGTGTCAAGTTACAGGGAAGGGACTATGGCTACACCTTC. It specifies CASSVKLQGRDYGYTF. The whole variable domain, remainder taken from reference TRBV2 and TRBJ1-2, is EPEVTQTPSHQVTQMGQEVILRCVPISNHLYFYWYRQILGQKVEFLVSFYNNEISEKSEIFDDQFSVERPDGSNFTLKIRSTKLEDSAMYFCASSVKLQGRDYGYTFGSGTRLTVV.

This chain links TRBV15 with TRBJ2-7; TRBD2 might be the D (6 bases). CDR1 is LNHNV and CDR2 is YYDKDF in the germline V gene (reference sequence). The ends were cut back, 1 base at V and 6 bases at J, with 10 bases in the middle. The CDR3 sequence is 13 residues long. Here the CDR3 DNA reads TGTGCCACCAGCAGAGTACTAGCAGCCGAGCAGTACTTC. Translated: CATSRVLAAEQYF.

This clone was detected only a few times. The chain employs TRBV5-1 and TRBJ2-2; D is uncertain. V was clipped by 4 bases and J by 2 bases, with 3 bases between them. Germline V lookup: CDR1 SGHRS, CDR2 YFSETQ. The CDR3 consists of 12 residues. The CDR3 DNA sequence: TGCGCCAGCAGCCCTAACACCGGGGAGCTGTTTTTT. As protein: CASSPNTGELFF. Filled out from reference TRBV5-1 and TRBJ2-2, the complete variable domain reads KAGVTQTPRYLIKTRGQQVTLSCSPISGHRSVSWYQQTPGQGLQFLFEYFSETQRNKGNFPGRFSGRQFSNSRSEMNVSTLELGDSALYLCASSPNTGELFFGEGSRLTVL.

The chain joins TRBV10-3 to TRBJ1-4; D perhaps matches TRBD1 (5 bases). V was trimmed by 8 bases and J by 7 bases, leaving 17 bases between them. The germline gives CDR1 ENHRY, CDR2 SYGVKD. This CDR3 comprises 14 residues. CDR3 sequence (DNA): TGTGCCATCGGGGGACGGGAGAGAGCTGAAAAACTGTTTTTT. This gives the protein CAIGGRERAEKLFF.

Only a few counts were recorded for this clone. J is TRBJ2-7 and V is TRBV5-1; 7 positions match TRBD2. The CDR3 spans 15 residues. The trim removed 2 bases at V and 2 bases at J, leaving 7 bases unmatched. Germline V gives CDR1 SGHRS, CDR2 YFSETQ. The CDR3 coding sequence is TGCGCCAGCAGCTTATCGGCGGCGGGGGCCTACGAGCAGTACTTC. As protein: CASSLSAAGAYEQYF.